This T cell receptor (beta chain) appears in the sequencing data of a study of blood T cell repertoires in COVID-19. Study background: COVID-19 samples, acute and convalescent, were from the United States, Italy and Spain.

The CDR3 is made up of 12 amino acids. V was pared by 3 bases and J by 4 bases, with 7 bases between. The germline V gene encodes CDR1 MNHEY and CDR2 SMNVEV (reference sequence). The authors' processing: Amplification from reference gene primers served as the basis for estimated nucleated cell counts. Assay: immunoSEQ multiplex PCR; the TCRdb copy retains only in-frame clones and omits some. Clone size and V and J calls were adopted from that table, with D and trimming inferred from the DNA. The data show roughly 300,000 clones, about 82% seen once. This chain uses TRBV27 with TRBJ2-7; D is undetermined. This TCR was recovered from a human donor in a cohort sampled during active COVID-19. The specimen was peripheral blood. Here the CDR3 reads CASSLLGYEQYF. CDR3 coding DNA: TGTGCCAGCAGTTTGCTAGGTTACGAGCAGTACTTC.